This T cell receptor (beta chain) was identified during a study of T cells after yellow fever vaccination. Overall study: Any fraction with a low cell number was prepared using SMART-Seq v4 Ultra Low Input. Study-wide results and limits: Clones that expanded after primary vaccination mostly reappeared after the booster (over 95% CD4, roughly 90% CD8).

Germline-derived CDR1 and CDR2 are SGHDN and FVKESK. The CDR3 spans 16 residues. Trimming removed 0 bases from V and 8 bases from J, with 19 bases in between. To note about this clonotype: Its antigen is not identified.

One entry per CDR3 protein results from TCRdb running MiXCR on the 5' RACE reads. The data contain some 220,000 distinct CDR3 sequences, around 3.1% of them singletons. The specimen was CD4+ T cells sorted from PBMCs, collected 10 days after the yellow fever booster vaccination. The rearrangement uses TRBV14 and TRBJ1-2; D unresolved. The sequence derives from a man between 18 and 35 years old who received the YFV17D yellow fever vaccine. This chain's CDR3 is CASSQDVRGWGRGYTF. The CDR3 DNA is TGTGCCAGCAGCCAAGATGTTCGAGGATGGGGTCGAGGCTACACCTTC.